This T cell receptor beta chain was profiled in a study of blood T cell repertoires in COVID-19. About the research overall: The United States, Italy and Spain provided the acute and convalescent COVID-19 samples. In each case, the material was cDNA or gDNA derived from T cells, B-cell-depleted T cells, or PBMCs.

Germline values: CDR1 LNHDA, CDR2 SQIVND (reference sequence). The V gene end was trimmed by 3 bases and the J gene end by 10 bases; junction bases not matched to a gene: 7. CDR3 length: 14 residues. Authors' analysis steps: Counts of nucleated cells, estimated from reference gene primer amplification, were obtained. Assay: immunoSEQ multiplex PCR; the TCRdb copy retains only in-frame clones and omits some. V and J calls and clone size are as listed in that table; D and trimming were resolved from the DNA. The data show roughly 300,000 clones, with approximately 81% seen just once and around 2.3% held by the top ten.

Source material: PBMCs or T cells enriched from blood (not recorded which). The clonotype was recovered from a woman in her forties or fifties who had recovered from COVID-19. This chain joins TRBV19 and TRBJ2-1; TRBD1 agrees at 9 bases. The CDR3 DNA reads TGTGCCAGTAGTATTAACAGGGGGCCTAGGGAGCAGTTCTTC. Encoded protein: CASSINRGPREQFF.